The present T cell receptor (beta chain) was sequenced within a study of blood T cell repertoires in COVID-19. Study-wide background: Collection of acute and convalescent COVID-19 samples took place in the United States, Italy and Spain. T cells, B-cell-depleted T cells, or PBMCs provided the cDNA or gDNA that served as material.

V was clipped by 4 bases and J by 3 bases, with 17 bases between them. Per the germline V gene, CDR1 is SGHKS and CDR2 is YYEKEE (reference sequence). The CDR3 covers 15 residues. Original processing notes: Nucleated cell counts were estimated from reference gene primer amplification. Sequenced by immunoSEQ multiplex PCR; TCRdb stores in-frame clones only, minus some. That table is the source of V, J and clone size, and D and trimming were worked out from the DNA. The data show about 94,000 clones, about 80% seen once. The specimen sequenced was peripheral blood. The TCR comes from a man in his sixties with acute or convalescent COVID-19. V and J are TRBV5-5 and TRBJ2-7; the D gene is possibly TRBD1 (6 bases). The CDR3 region has the DNA TGTGCCAGCAGCCCGGGACAAGGACCTTTCTACGAGCAGTACTTC. Translated: CASSPGQGPFYEQYF.